The 29 T cell receptor beta chains in this list originate from one sample, sequenced in a study of Tregs in tolerant kidney transplant recipients. Generated by immunoSEQ multiplex PCR, the TCRdb table keeps only in-frame clones and is missing some. Altogether approximately 65,000 clones are present, 84% being singletons, with the ten largest covering around 4.5%. Sequencing was done on a sample of CD4+ T cells from blood. All receptors come from a human donor in good health.

V gene TRBV10-3 combines with J gene TRBJ1-2, with D possibly TRBD1 on 5 matching bases. Trimming removed 6 bases at V and 2 bases at J, with 10 bases between. The V gene's germline CDR1 is ENHRY and CDR2 SYGVKD. The CDR3 is 13 residues long. DNA for the CDR3: TGTGCCATCAGCCAGGGAGGGAACTATGGCTACACCTTC. Amino acid sequence: CAISQGGNYGYTF.

The chain combines TRBV10-3 with TRBJ2-7; D is tentatively TRBD1 or TRBD2 (5 bases each). Deletions cut 3 bases from V and 2 bases from J, with 8 bases between. The CDR3 is 13 amino acids. Germline CDR1 reads ENHRY; CDR2 reads SYGVKD. The CDR3 sequence is CAISDRDPYEQYF. The CDR3 nucleotides read TGTGCCATCAGTGACAGGGACCCCTACGAGCAGTACTTC.

The rearrangement joins TRBV6-4 to TRBJ2-7, with TRBD2 identical over 11 bases. CDR1 is MRHNA, CDR2 SNTAGT, per germline. Unmatched junction bases numbered 11, after V lost 7 bases and J lost 12 bases. This CDR3 is built from 13 residues. The CDR3 bases are TGTGCCAGCACCATGAGTAGACTAGCGGGGCGGTACTTC. Protein sequence: CASTMSRLAGRYF.

The genes are TRBV6-1 and TRBJ1-2, with no clear D. V was shortened by 5 bases and J by 2 bases, with 3 bases between the two germline ends. The CDR3 consists of 11 residues. Germline V CDR1 and CDR2: MNHNS, SASEGT. The CDR3 region is CASSLNYGYTF. The CDR3 DNA reads TGTGCCAGCAGTCTCAACTATGGCTACACCTTC.

This chain joins TRBV5-6 and TRBJ2-3; D not certain. The CDR3 sequence is 15 residues long. CDR1 SGHDT and CDR2 YYEEEE come from the germline V gene. Trimming left V 2 bases short and J 2 bases short, with 12 bases between. CDR3 amino acids: CASSLISRSTDTQYF. CDR3 nucleotide sequence: TGTGCCAGCAGCTTAATTTCCCGGTCCACAGATACGCAGTATTTT.

The V call is TRBV10-1, the J call TRBJ1-5, with D hard to call. V was shortened by 0 bases and J by 5 bases, with 17 bases between the two germline ends. This CDR3 contains 17 residues. Germline CDR1 is WNHNN and CDR2 is SYGVQD (reference sequence). Here the CDR3 reads CASSESESTPEDQPQHF. CDR3 nucleotide sequence: TGCGCCAGCAGTGAGTCTGAGAGTACCCCTGAGGATCAGCCCCAGCATTTT.

V usage is TRBV7-9 and J usage is TRBJ2-7; no firm D call. Trimming took off 7 bases at V and 2 bases at J, with 9 bases between the two ends. Germline V gene sequence: CDR1 SEHNR, CDR2 FQNEAQ (reference sequence). The CDR3 totals 12 residues. The chain's CDR3 is CASTTEPYEQYF. CDR3 in DNA: TGTGCCAGCACCACTGAACCCTACGAGCAGTACTTC. The variable domain in full, with the rest retrieved from reference TRBV7-9 and TRBJ2-7, is DTGVSQNPRHKITKRGQNVTFRCDPISEHNRLYWYRQTLGQGPEFLTYFQNEAQLEKSRLLSDRFSAERPKGSFSTLEIQRTEQGDSAMYLCASTTEPYEQYFGPGTRLTVT.

The chain employs TRBV19 and TRBJ2-1; 8 nucleotides match TRBD2. V was pared by 3 bases and J by 11 bases, with 3 bases of the junction left unmatched. CDR1 is LNHDA, CDR2 SQIVND, per germline (reference sequence). The CDR3 length is 12 residues. The CDR3 DNA sequence: TGTGCCAGTAGTATTATAGCGGGACAGCAGTTCTTC. This codes for CASSIIAGQQFF. The whole variable domain, remainder taken from reference TRBV19 and TRBJ2-1, is DGGITQSPKYLFRKEGQNVTLSCEQNLNHDAMYWYRQDPGQGLRLIYYSQIVNDFQKGDIAEGYSVSREKKESFPLTVTSAQKNPTAFYLCASSIIAGQQFFGPGTRLTVL.

The rearrangement links TRBV6-1 to TRBJ1-6, with D possibly being TRBD1 (5 bases). CDR3 size: 13 residues. With 6 bases removed from V and 9 bases from J, the gap between germline ends came to 12 bases. Looked up from germline, CDR1 is MNHNS and CDR2 is SASEGT. Here the CDR3 reads CASRVLQVSPLHF. The CDR3 DNA is TGTGCCAGCAGGGTATTACAGGTTTCACCCCTCCACTTT.

This sequence joins TRBV7-6 and TRBJ2-7; 7 bases agree with TRBD2. This CDR3 has 14 amino acids. V was pared by 5 bases and J by 4 bases, with 8 bases of the junction left unmatched. Germline CDR1 SGHVS, CDR2 FNYEAQ. The CDR3 DNA is TGTGCCAGCAGCCAAAGCGGGAACAGGTACGAGCAGTACTTC. This sequence encodes CASSQSGNRYEQYF.

The genes are TRBV28 and TRBJ2-7; 9 bases match TRBD1. This CDR3 comprises 14 residues. The V gene end was trimmed by 11 bases and the J gene end by 4 bases; junction bases not matched to a gene: 12. The germline V gene encodes CDR1 MDHEN and CDR2 SYDVKM. CDR3 amino acids: CAVVAGQGGYEQYF. DNA of the CDR3: TGTGCCGTAGTGGCGGGACAGGGAGGTTACGAGCAGTACTTC.

This CDR3 reads CASVRGAGELFF. Here the CDR3 DNA reads TGTGCCAGCGTAAGGGGCGCCGGGGAGCTGTTTTTT. V gene TRBV2 combines with J gene TRBJ2-2; tentative D call: TRBD1 (5 bases). The germline V gene has CDR1 SNHLY and CDR2 FYNNEI. This CDR3 has 12 residues. V was pared by 8 bases and J by 6 bases, with 10 bases between.

V usage is TRBV6-5 and J usage is TRBJ2-3; a possible D gene is TRBD1 (6 bases). The CDR3 runs to 16 residues. With 3 bases removed from V and 2 bases from J, the gap between germline ends came to 15 bases. In germline, CDR1 is MNHEY, CDR2 SVGAGI. The CDR3 bases are TGTGCCAGCAGTTATGCTTGGGACAACCCCACAGATACGCAGTATTTT. Translated, it gives CASSYAWDNPTDTQYF.

The chain joins TRBV14 to TRBJ2-6; D is undetermined. The CDR3 spans 14 residues. CDR1 and CDR2 (germline): SGHDN, FVKESK. The germline V and J ends were trimmed by 6 bases and 1 base, with 7 bases remaining between them. The CDR3 sequence is CASRLLSGANVLTF. In nucleotides, the CDR3 is TGTGCCAGCAGGCTCCTATCTGGGGCCAACGTCCTGACTTTC.

This clone is a singleton in its sample. V gene TRBV6-5 combines with J gene TRBJ2-4; the match to TRBD2 covers 8 bases. The CDR3 is 15 amino acids. The V gene's germline CDR1 is MNHEY and CDR2 SVGAGI. V was pared by 5 bases and J by 0 bases, with 3 bases of the junction left unmatched. The CDR3 loop reads CASSRGGLAKNIQYF. The DNA for the CDR3 is TGTGCCAGCAGTCGGGGGGGACTAGCCAAAAACATTCAGTACTTC.

The chain joins TRBV27 to TRBJ2-6; D is uncertain. V lost 2 bases and J 0 bases, leaving 8 bases between the germline ends. The CDR3 sequence is 16 residues long. CDR1 MNHEY and CDR2 SMNVEV come from the germline V gene (reference sequence). As DNA, the CDR3 is TGTGCCAGCAGTTTAGGTTCAGGCTCTGGGGCCAACGTCCTGACTTTC. This sequence encodes CASSLGSGSGANVLTF.

This clone was seen only once. CDR3 DNA: TGTGCCAGCAGCCGGGGACCTTCCCCAGCTTTCTTT. It is translated as CASSRGPSPAFF. The chain has TRBV6-5 and TRBJ1-1; the D gene is possibly TRBD1 (5 bases). The V gene's germline CDR1 is MNHEY and CDR2 SVGAGI. There are 12 residues in the CDR3. Trimming removed 6 bases from V and 10 bases from J, with 15 bases in between.

The rearrangement uses TRBV6-5 and TRBJ1-1, with 8 bases identical to TRBD1. The CDR3 contains 15 residues. J gave up 2 bases and V 6 bases, and 8 bases lay outside the gene matches. CDR1 and CDR2 (germline): MNHEY, SVGAGI. This CDR3 reads CASRPSDRGNTEAFF. CDR3 nucleotides: TGTGCCAGCAGACCTTCTGACAGGGGAAACACTGAAGCTTTCTTT.

This rearrangement joins TRBV4-3 to TRBJ2-7; perhaps TRBD2 as D (5 bases). The CDR3 totals 14 residues. CDR1 and CDR2 from the germline V gene are LGHNA and YSLEER. V was cut by 0 bases and J by 6 bases, with 12 bases left in between. In nucleotides, the CDR3 is TGCGCCAGCAGCCAAGAACGGGGTTGGGGCGAGCAGTACTTC. The encoded protein is CASSQERGWGEQYF.

This clone was seen more than once but under ten times. V and J are TRBV29-1 and TRBJ2-7; D not resolved. The length of the CDR3 is 11 residues. In germline, CDR1 is SQVTM, CDR2 ANQGSEA. Trimming left V 7 bases short and J 3 bases short, with 10 bases between. CDR3 loop: CSATTHYEQYF. Written as DNA, the CDR3 is TGCAGCGCCACTACACACTACGAGCAGTACTTC.

A word on this clone: Other DNA sequences in this sample translate to the same CDR3. This CDR3 is CASSLAVQNYGYTF. CDR3 coding DNA: TGTGCCAGCAGCTTAGCGGTACAGAACTATGGCTACACCTTC. The chain combines TRBV7-9 with TRBJ1-2; D is uncertain. CDR1 and CDR2 (germline): SEHNR, FQNEAQ (reference sequence). The length of the CDR3 is 14 residues. V shed 0 bases and J shed 2 bases, with 7 bases lying between them. The entire variable domain, with the rest obtained from reference TRBV7-9 and TRBJ1-2, is as follows: DTGVSQNPRHKITKRGQNVTFRCDPISEHNRLYWYRQTLGQGPEFLTYFQNEAQLEKSRLLSDRFSAERPKGSFSTLEIQRTEQGDSAMYLCASSLAVQNYGYTFGSGTRLTVV.

CDR3 in amino acids: CASSLSRESGTDTQYF. In nucleotides, the CDR3 is TGTGCCAGCAGCTTAAGTAGGGAGTCAGGCACAGATACGCAGTATTTT. The chain combines TRBV7-8 with TRBJ2-3; TRBD2 might be the D (5 bases). V lost 2 bases, J lost 1 base, and 13 bases lay in between. CDR3 length: 16 amino acids. Germline CDR1 is SGHVS and CDR2 is FQNEAQ. The full variable domain, with the rest looked up from reference TRBV7-8 and TRBJ2-3, is GAGVSQSPRYKVAKRGQDVALRCDPISGHVSLFWYQQALGQGPEFLTYFQNEAQLDKSGLPSDRFFAERPEGSVSTLKIQRTQQEDSAVYLCASSLSRESGTDTQYFGPGTRLTVL.

The chain employs TRBV10-3 and TRBJ1-2, with 8 bases aligning to TRBD1. From germline, CDR1 is ENHRY and CDR2 SYGVKD. Germline trimming cut 4 bases from V and 8 bases from J; bases unmatched to any gene: 9. The CDR3 spans 14 residues. The CDR3 region is CAISGSMDRDGYTF. The CDR3 DNA reads as TGTGCCATCAGTGGTTCCATGGACAGGGACGGCTACACCTTC.

This clone was counted ten times or more. The sample has other DNA sequences that encode this CDR3 too. This sequence joins TRBV20-1 and TRBJ2-7; a possible D gene is TRBD2 (6 bases). The CDR3 totals 10 residues. Trimming removed 7 bases from V and 7 bases from J, with 11 bases in between. Germline CDR1 and CDR2: DFQATT and SNEGSKA (reference sequence). This CDR3 is CSVMAGEQYF. The CDR3 DNA reads TGCAGTGTTATGGCGGGGGAGCAGTACTTC.

CDR3 coding DNA: TGTGCCAGCAGCTTACAACACTACGAGCAGTACTTC. This sequence encodes CASSLQHYEQYF. The gene calls are TRBV11-3 and TRBJ2-7, with no clear D. Per the germline V gene, CDR1 is SGHNT and CDR2 is YENEEA. Trimming shortened V by 2 bases and J by 3 bases, and 5 bases separated the two germline ends. The CDR3 runs 12 residues.

The chain links TRBV6-5 to TRBJ2-5; 13 positions match TRBD2. The CDR3 loop spans 15 amino acids. Germline loops: CDR1 MNHEY, CDR2 SVGAGI. With 4 bases clipped from V and 4 bases from J, the junction kept 3 bases outside the gene matches. The CDR3 DNA follows: TGTGCCAGCAGTTCTGGGACTAGCGGGGCAGAGACCCAGTACTTC. This encodes CASSSGTSGAETQYF.

The chain is built from TRBV4-3 and TRBJ2-6, with TRBD1 matching over 8 bases. Germline V gene lookup returns CDR1 LGHNA and CDR2 YSLEER. The junction had 15 bases not matched to a gene; V was cut back by 2 bases and J by 0 bases. This CDR3 comprises 21 residues. The DNA for the CDR3 is TGCGCCAGCAGCCAATCCCGGACAGGGTTAGGGCGTCTCTCTGGGGCCAACGTCCTGACTTTC. Amino acid sequence: CASSQSRTGLGRLSGANVLTF.

CDR3 region: CASSPTGVGEQFF. The CDR3 DNA reads TGTGCCAGCAGCCCCACAGGGGTTGGTGAGCAGTTCTTC. The rearrangement joins TRBV7-2 to TRBJ2-1; TRBD1 aligns across 7 bases. The CDR3 extends over 13 amino acids. The J segment lost 9 bases and the V segment lost 5 bases, leaving 7 bases of the junction unmatched. The germline V gene has CDR1 SGHTA and CDR2 FQGNSA.

This chain joins TRBV7-8 and TRBJ2-7; 7 bases map to TRBD2. This CDR3 is 16 amino acids long. From germline, CDR1 is SGHVS and CDR2 FQNEAQ. J was trimmed by 4 bases and V by 5 bases; bases with no gene match: 14. CDR3 nucleotides: TGTGCCAGCAGCACCGGACGTGGCGGGAGTAGGTACGAGCAGTACTTC. Its protein product is CASSTGRGGSRYEQYF.